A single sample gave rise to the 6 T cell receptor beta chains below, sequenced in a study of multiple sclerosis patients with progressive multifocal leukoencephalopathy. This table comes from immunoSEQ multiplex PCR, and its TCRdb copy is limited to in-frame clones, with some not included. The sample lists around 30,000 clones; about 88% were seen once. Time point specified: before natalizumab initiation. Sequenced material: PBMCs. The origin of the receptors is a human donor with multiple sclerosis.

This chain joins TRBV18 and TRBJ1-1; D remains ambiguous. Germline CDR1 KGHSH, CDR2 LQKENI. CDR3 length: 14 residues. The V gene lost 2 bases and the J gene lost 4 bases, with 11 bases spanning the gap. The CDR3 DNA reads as TGTGCCAGCTCACCAAGCAAGGTGGGCACTGAAGCTTTCTTT. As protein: CASSPSKVGTEAFF.

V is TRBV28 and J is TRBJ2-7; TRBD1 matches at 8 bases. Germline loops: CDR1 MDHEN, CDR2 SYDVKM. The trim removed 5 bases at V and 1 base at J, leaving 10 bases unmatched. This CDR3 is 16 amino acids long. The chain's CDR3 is CASSPTTGQVSYEQYF. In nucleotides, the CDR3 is TGTGCCAGCAGTCCCACCACGGGACAGGTTTCCTACGAGCAGTACTTC.

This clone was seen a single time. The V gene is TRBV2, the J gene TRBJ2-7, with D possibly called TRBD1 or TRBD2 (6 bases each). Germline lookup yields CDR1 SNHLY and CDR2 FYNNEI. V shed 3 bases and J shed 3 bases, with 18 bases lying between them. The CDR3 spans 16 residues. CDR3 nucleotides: TGTGCCAGCAGTGAGTCACCTAGACAGGAGGGCTACGAGCAGTACTTC. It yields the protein CASSESPRQEGYEQYF.

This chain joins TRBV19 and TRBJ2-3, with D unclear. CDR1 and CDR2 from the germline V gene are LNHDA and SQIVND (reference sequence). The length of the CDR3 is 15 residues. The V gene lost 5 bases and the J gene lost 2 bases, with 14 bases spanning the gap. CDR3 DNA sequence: TGTGCCAGTAGTCACGCGTCCTACTACACAGATACGCAGTATTTT. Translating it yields CASSHASYYTDTQYF.

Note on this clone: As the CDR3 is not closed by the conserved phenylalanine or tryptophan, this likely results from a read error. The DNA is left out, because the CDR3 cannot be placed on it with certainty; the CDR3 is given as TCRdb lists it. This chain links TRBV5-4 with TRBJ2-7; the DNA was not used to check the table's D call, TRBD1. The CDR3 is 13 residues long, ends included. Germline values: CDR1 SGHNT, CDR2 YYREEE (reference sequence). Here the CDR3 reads CASSSPTGRVEYL.

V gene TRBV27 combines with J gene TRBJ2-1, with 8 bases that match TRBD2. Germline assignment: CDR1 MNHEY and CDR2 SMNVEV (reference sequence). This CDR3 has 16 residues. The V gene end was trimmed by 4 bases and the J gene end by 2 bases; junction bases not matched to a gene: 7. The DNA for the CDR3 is TGTGCCAGCAGTTCCCGAGCGGGAGCCACCTACAATGAGCAGTTCTTC. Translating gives CASSSRAGATYNEQFF.